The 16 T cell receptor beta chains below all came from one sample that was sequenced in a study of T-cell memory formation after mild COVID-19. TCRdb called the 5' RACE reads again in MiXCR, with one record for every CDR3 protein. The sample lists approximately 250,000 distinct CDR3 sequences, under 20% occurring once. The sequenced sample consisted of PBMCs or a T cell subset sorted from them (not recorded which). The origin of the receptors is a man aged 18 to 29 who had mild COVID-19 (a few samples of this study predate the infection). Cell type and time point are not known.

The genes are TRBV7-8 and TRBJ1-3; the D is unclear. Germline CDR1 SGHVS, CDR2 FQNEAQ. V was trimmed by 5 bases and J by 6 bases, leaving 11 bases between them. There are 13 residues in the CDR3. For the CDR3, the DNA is TGTGCCAGCAGCACCCGGGCCTCAAACACCATATATTTT. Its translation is CASSTRASNTIYF.

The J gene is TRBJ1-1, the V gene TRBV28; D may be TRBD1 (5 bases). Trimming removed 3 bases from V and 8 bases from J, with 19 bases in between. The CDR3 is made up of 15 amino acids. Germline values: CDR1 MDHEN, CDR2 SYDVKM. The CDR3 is CASSLVGTGAREAFF. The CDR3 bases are TGTGCCAGCAGTTTGGTAGGGACCGGGGCGAGAGAAGCTTTCTTT.

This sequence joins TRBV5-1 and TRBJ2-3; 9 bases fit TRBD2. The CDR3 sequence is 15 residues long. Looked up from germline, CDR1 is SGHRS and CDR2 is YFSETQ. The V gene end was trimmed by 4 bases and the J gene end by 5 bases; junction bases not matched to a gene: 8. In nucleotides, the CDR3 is TGCGCCAGCAGCCAGATAGGCGGGGGGGGAGATACGCAGTATTTT. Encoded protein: CASSQIGGGGDTQYF.

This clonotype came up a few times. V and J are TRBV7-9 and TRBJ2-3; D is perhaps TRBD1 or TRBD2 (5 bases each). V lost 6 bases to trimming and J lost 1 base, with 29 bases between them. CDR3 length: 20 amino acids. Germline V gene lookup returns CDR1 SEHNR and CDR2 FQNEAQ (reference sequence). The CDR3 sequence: CASSFYRPRGPKGRTDTQYF. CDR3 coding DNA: TGTGCCAGCAGTTTCTACAGACCGAGGGGCCCCAAGGGACGCACAGATACGCAGTATTTT. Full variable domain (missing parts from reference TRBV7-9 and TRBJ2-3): DTGVSQNPRHKITKRGQNVTFRCDPISEHNRLYWYRQTLGQGPEFLTYFQNEAQLEKSRLLSDRFSAERPKGSFSTLEIQRTEQGDSAMYLCASSFYRPRGPKGRTDTQYFGPGTRLTVL.

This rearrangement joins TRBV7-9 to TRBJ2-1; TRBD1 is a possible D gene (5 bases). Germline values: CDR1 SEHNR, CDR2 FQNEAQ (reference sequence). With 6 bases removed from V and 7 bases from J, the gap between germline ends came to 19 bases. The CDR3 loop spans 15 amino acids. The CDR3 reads CASRQDMGLINEQFF. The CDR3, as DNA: TGTGCCAGCAGGCAGGACATGGGTTTGATAAATGAGCAGTTCTTC.

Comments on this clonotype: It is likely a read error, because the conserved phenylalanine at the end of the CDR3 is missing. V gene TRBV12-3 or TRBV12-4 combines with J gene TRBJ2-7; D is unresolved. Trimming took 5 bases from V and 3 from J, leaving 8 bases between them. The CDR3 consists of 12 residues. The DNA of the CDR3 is TGTGCCAGCAGTCAACAAATCTACGAGCAGTACATC. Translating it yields CASSQQIYEQYI.

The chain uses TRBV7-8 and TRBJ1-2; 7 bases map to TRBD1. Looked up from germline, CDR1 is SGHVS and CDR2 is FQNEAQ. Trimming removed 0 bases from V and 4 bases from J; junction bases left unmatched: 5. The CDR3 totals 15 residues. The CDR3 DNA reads TGTGCCAGCAGCTTAGCGGAGACAGGGCTCTATGGCTACACCTTC. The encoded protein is CASSLAETGLYGYTF.

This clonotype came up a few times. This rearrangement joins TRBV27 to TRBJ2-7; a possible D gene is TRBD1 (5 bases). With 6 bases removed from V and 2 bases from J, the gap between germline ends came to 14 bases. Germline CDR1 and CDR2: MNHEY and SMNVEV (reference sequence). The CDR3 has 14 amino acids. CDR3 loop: CASSSLQGTYEQYV. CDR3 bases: TGTGCCAGCAGCTCCCTCCAGGGAACCTACGAGCAGTACGTC.

In DNA form, the CDR3 reads TGTGCCACCAGCAGAGAGGGGGCTGGCAATCAGCCCCAGCATTTT. It encodes CATSREGAGNQPQHF. V usage is TRBV15 and J usage is TRBJ1-5; tentative D call: TRBD1 (6 bases). V was pared by 0 bases and J by 2 bases, with 8 bases between. This CDR3 is built from 15 residues. The germline V gene encodes CDR1 LNHNV and CDR2 YYDKDF (reference sequence).

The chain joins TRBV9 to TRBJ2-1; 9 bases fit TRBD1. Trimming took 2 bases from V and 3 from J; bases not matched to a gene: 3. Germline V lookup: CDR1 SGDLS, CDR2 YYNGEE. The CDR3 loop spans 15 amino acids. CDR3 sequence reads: CASSVGTGYYNEQFF. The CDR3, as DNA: TGTGCCAGCAGCGTCGGGACAGGGTACTACAATGAGCAGTTCTTC. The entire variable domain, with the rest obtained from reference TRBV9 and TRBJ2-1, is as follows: DSGVTQTPKHLITATGQRVTLRCSPRSGDLSVYWYQQSLDQGLQFLIQYYNGEERAKGNILERFSAQQFPDLHSELNLSSLELGDSALYFCASSVGTGYYNEQFFGPGTRLTVL.

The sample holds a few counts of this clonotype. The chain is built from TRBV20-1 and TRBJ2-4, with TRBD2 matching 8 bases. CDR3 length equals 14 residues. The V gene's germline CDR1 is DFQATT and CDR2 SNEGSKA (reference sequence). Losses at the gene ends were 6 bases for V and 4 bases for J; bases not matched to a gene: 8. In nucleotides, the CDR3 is TGCAGTGCCCCGGGGGGGGCCGTAAAAAACATTCAGTACTTC. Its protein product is CSAPGGAVKNIQYF.

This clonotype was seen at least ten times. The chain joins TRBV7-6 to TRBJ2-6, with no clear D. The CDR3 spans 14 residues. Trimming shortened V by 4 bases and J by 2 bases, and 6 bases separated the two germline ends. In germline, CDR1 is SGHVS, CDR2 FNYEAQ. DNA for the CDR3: TGTGCCAGCAGCTATGGAGCTGGGGCCAACGTCCTGACTTTC. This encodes CASSYGAGANVLTF.

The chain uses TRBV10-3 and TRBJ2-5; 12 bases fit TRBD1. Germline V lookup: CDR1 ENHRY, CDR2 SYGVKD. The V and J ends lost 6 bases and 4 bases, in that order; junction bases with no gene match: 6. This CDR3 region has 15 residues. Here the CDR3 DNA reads TGTGCCATCAGCCACCGGGACAGGGGGCGAGAGACCCAGTACTTC. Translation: CAISHRDRGRETQYF.

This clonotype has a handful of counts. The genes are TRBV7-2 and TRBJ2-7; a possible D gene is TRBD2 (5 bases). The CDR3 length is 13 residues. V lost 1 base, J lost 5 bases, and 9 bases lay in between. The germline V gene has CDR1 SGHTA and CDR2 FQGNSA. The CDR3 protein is CASSLEAENEQYV. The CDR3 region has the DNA TGTGCCAGCAGCTTAGAAGCGGAAAACGAGCAGTACGTC.

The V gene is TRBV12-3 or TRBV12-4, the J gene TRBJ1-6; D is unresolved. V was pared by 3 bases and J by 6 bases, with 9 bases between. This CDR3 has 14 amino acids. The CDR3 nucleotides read TGTGCCAGCAGTTTTGGGTCGGCTAATTCACCCCTCCACTTT. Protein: CASSFGSANSPLHF.

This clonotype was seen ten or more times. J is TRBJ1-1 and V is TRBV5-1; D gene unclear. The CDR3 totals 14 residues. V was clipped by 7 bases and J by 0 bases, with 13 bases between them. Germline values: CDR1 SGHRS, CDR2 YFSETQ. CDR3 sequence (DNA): TGCGCCAGCCGTGGGCAGACCATGAACACTGAAGCTTTCTTT. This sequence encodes CASRGQTMNTEAFF.